One and the same sample provided the 28 T cell receptor gamma chains below, sequenced in a study of gamma-delta T cells after stem cell transplantation (dated by TCRdb to the mid-2010s). The library relied on RT-PCR. Reads for this sample came from an Illumina MiSeq. The public reads were reprocessed by TCRdb using CATT, and rows of matching DNA were later combined. For this sample the table gives about 300 gamma-chain clones, of which 9.5% to 15% were detected only once. The ten largest make up around three fifths of the sample. Specimen: gamma-delta T cells. Receptors originate from a human donor. It is not recorded whose cells these are; they may come from a transplant donor.

In the case of this clone: A far bigger clonotype differs at one base, so this is likely a read error. The chain combines TRGV9 with TRGJP. The germline V gene has CDR1 GITISATS and CDR2 ISYDGTV (reference sequence). The CDR3 sequence is 16 residues long. The CDR3 DNA sequence: TGTACCTTGTGGGGGAACCAAGAGTTGGGCAAAAAAATCAAGGTATTT. Translated, it gives CTLWGNQELGKKIKVF.

This clone was detected only a few times. This may be a read error: a much more frequent sequence differs by one nucleotide. In the same sample, other DNA sequences code for this CDR3. The chain uses TRGV3 and TRGJP1. The CDR3 loop spans 14 amino acids. Germline CDR1 VTNTFY, CDR2 YDVSTARD (reference sequence). The CDR3 DNA reads as TGTGCTACCTGGGACGATACCACTGGTTGGTTCAAGATATTT. Its translation is CATWDDTTGWFKIF.

In regard to this clone: TCRdb's protein does not match the DNA translation at residue 11; the protein provided is translated from the DNA. The chain has TRGV3 and TRGJ1 or TRGJ2. The CDR3 is 15 amino acids. J was trimmed by 8 bases and V by 1 base; bases with no gene match: 14. CDR1 is VTNTFY and CDR2 is YDVSTARD in the germline V gene (reference sequence). CDR3 sequence (DNA): TGTGCCACCTGGGACAGAAGAAGGAACTATCATAAGAAACTCTTT. Translating it yields CATWDRRRNYHKKLF.

This clone was detected a few times. V gene TRGV4 combines with J gene TRGJP1. The CDR3 sequence is 15 residues long. Germline lookup yields CDR1 EGSTGY and CDR2 YDSYTSSV. V lost 5 bases and J lost 0; bases outside the gene matches: 6. Here the CDR3 DNA reads TGTGCCACCTGGGGAATTAATACCACTGGTTGGTTCAAGATATTT. Its translation is CATWGINTTGWFKIF.

For this clone: A read error likely explains this, since a far larger clone differs by one base. Other nucleotide sequences from this sample produce the same CDR3. The chain uses TRGV9 and TRGJP. This CDR3 contains 19 residues. Germline V gene lookup returns CDR1 GITISATS and CDR2 ISYDGTV (reference sequence). CDR3 DNA sequence: TGCGCCTTGTGGGAGGTGCGGGGTGATAAAGAGTTGGGCAAAAAAATCAAGGTATTT. It translates to CALWEVRGDKELGKKIKVF.

In regard to this clone: This is likely an artifact of a read error, given a far larger clone one base away. V gene TRGV9 combines with J gene TRGJ1 or TRGJ2. Looked up from germline, CDR1 is GITISATS and CDR2 is ISYDGTV (reference sequence). This CDR3 is built from 14 residues. After removal of 4 bases from V and 5 bases from J, the junction contained 11 bases not matched to a gene. The chain's CDR3 is CALWDARGDYKKLF. The CDR3 DNA reads as TGTGCCTTGTGGGACGCCCGTGGGGATTATAAGAAACTCTTT.

This clone is judged large. Just one base apart from a much larger clone, this may be a read error. Other nucleotide sequences in the sample specify the same CDR3. This chain uses TRGV9 with TRGJP. The CDR3 is 16 residues long. The V gene's germline CDR1 is GITISATS and CDR2 ISYDGTV (reference sequence). J gave up 7 bases and V 0 bases, and 3 bases lay outside the gene matches. DNA for the CDR3: TGTGCCTTGTGGGAGGTGCGGGAGTTGGGCAAAAAAATCAAGGTATTT. This sequence encodes CALWEVRELGKKIKVF.

This clone came up a few times. The TCRdb protein comes from a much larger clone and disagrees with this DNA's translation at residue 13, likely due to a read error; the protein given here is derived from the DNA. The rearrangement joins TRGV9 to TRGJP1. Germline lookup yields CDR1 GITISATS and CDR2 ISYDGTV (reference sequence). The CDR3 contains 16 residues. CDR3 loop: CALWEPTFVISWSKIF. The DNA of the CDR3 is TGTGCCTTGTGGGAGCCGACATTTGTGATCAGTTGGTCCAAGATATTT.

For this clone: At residue 10, the TCRdb protein departs from the DNA translation, so the protein shown here was derived from the DNA itself. The chain recombines TRGV3 with TRGJP1. The CDR3 length is 13 residues. Germline CDR1 is VTNTFY and CDR2 is YDVSTARD (reference sequence). CDR3 sequence reads: CATWVLWGWSKIF. The CDR3, as DNA: TGTGCCACCTGGGTGCTTTGGGGATGGTCCAAGATATTT.

Worth noting for this clone: A read error likely explains why the TCRdb protein, taken from a much larger clone, differs from this DNA's translation at residue 8; the protein shown is translated from the DNA. CDR3 protein: CALWEVRDLGKKIKVF. The CDR3 coding sequence is TGTGCCTTGTGGGAGGTGCGAGACTTGGGCAAAAAAATCAAGGTATTT. The chain uses TRGV9 and TRGJP. V dropped 0 bases and J dropped 10; count of bases not matched to a gene: 6. Germline V gene sequence: CDR1 GITISATS, CDR2 ISYDGTV (reference sequence). The CDR3 length is 16 residues.

Concerning this clone itself: A far larger clone lies a single base away; this is likely a read error. The chain links TRGV9 to TRGJ1 or TRGJ2. Unmatched junction bases numbered 13, after V lost 6 bases and J lost 5 bases. Germline V gene lookup returns CDR1 GITISATS and CDR2 ISYDGTV (reference sequence). The CDR3 runs to 14 residues. CDR3 loop: CALWTPPRHYKKLF. The DNA for the CDR3 is TGTGCCTTGTGGACGCCTCCTAGGCATTATAAGAAACTCTTT.

By sample share, this clone is large. The V call is TRGV4, the J call TRGJP2. The germline V gene encodes CDR1 EGSTGY and CDR2 YDSYTSSV. The CDR3 length is 12 residues. J lost 8 bases, V lost 2 bases, and 2 bases had no gene match. Here the CDR3 reads CATWDDDWIKTF. The DNA of the CDR3 is TGTGCCACCTGGGATGACGATTGGATCAAGACGTTT.

A remark on this clone: The same CDR3 arises from other DNA sequences in this sample as well. The genes are TRGV9 and TRGJP. The CDR3 sequence is 18 residues long. CDR1 and CDR2 from the germline V gene are GITISATS and ISYDGTV (reference sequence). V gave up 0 bases and J gave up 7 bases; unmatched junction bases: 9. CDR3 protein: CALWEVPVGELGKKIKVF. The CDR3 region has the DNA TGTGCCTTGTGGGAGGTGCCCGTAGGGGAGTTGGGCAAAAAAATCAAGGTATTT.

Comments on this clone: This likely reflects a read error, since a far larger clone is one base away. The V gene is TRGV9, the J gene TRGJP1. Per the germline V gene, CDR1 is GITISATS and CDR2 is ISYDGTV (reference sequence). The CDR3 is 15 residues long. This CDR3 is CALWEVYTTGWSKIF. The DNA of the CDR3 is TGTGCCTTGTGGGAGGTTTATACCACTGGTTGGTCCAAGATATTT.

This clone was detected a few times. The protein in TCRdb stems from a much larger clone and differs at residue 5 from this DNA's translation, likely a read error; here the protein is translated from the DNA. The gene calls are TRGV5 and TRGJ1 or TRGJ2. This CDR3 has 12 residues. Germline lookup yields CDR1 VINAFY and CDR2 YDVSNSKD. The CDR3 nucleotides are TGTGCCACCTGGGGCAGGTATTATAAGAAACTCTTT. This gives the protein CATWGRYYKKLF.

This clone was seen more than once but under ten times. The chain carries TRGV9 and TRGJP. The CDR3 runs 17 residues. V shed 1 base, J shed 2 bases, and the junction held 2 bases outside the gene matches. Germline-derived CDR1 and CDR2 are GITISATS and ISYDGTV (reference sequence). The DNA of the CDR3 is TGTGCCTTGTGGGAGGTACGGCAAGAGTTGGGCAAAAAAATCAAGGTATTT. It specifies CALWEVRQELGKKIKVF.

Worth noting for this clone: A read error is the likely source, as a far larger clone sits one nucleotide away. In the same sample, other DNA sequences code for this CDR3. The chain recombines TRGV9 with TRGJP. Germline CDR1 GITISATS, CDR2 ISYDGTV (reference sequence). The CDR3 consists of 17 residues. The CDR3 DNA reads as TGCGCCTTGTGGGAGGTGCATGAAGAGTTGGGCAAAAAAATCAAGGTATTT. Translating gives CALWEVHEELGKKIKVF.

On this clone itself: The protein TCRdb lists belongs to a much larger clone and differs from this DNA's translation at residue 13, which points to a read error; the protein shown is made from the DNA. The chain combines TRGV9 with TRGJP. The length of the CDR3 is 16 residues. Germline loops: CDR1 GITISATS, CDR2 ISYDGTV (reference sequence). CDR3 sequence: CALWEVQVLGKKVKVF. As DNA, the CDR3 is TGTGCCTTGTGGGAGGTGCAGGTGTTGGGCAAAAAAGTCAAGGTATTT.

With regard to this clone: A read error may be the cause here, since a much bigger clone is one base away. CDR3: CAVWEDLQELGKKIKVF. In nucleotides, the CDR3 is TGTGCCGTGTGGGAGGACTTGCAAGAGTTGGGCAAAAAAATCAAGGTATTT. The V gene is TRGV9, the J gene TRGJP. Germline V CDR1 and CDR2: GITISATS, ISYDGTV (reference sequence). The CDR3 has 17 residues.

This clone rates as medium-sized (0.01 to 0.1%). One base away lies a much larger clone, so this may be a sequencing read error. The sample contains more than one DNA sequence encoding this CDR3. The V and J genes are TRGV9 and TRGJP. The CDR3 length is 16 residues. The V and J ends lost 0 bases and 7 bases, in that order; junction bases with no gene match: 3. Germline V gene data show CDR1 as GITISATS and CDR2 as ISYDGTV (reference sequence). The CDR3 protein is CALWEVPELGKKIKVF. The CDR3, as DNA: TGTGCCTTGTGGGAGGTGCCGGAGTTGGGCAAAAAAATCAAGGTATTT.

On this clone: The translation of this DNA and the TCRdb protein of a much larger clone differ at residue 13, probably owing to a read error; the protein shown here is translated from the DNA. V is TRGV9 and J is TRGJP. Per germline, CDR1 GITISATS and CDR2 ISYDGTV (reference sequence). This CDR3 contains 16 residues. As DNA, the CDR3 is TGTGCCTTGTGGGAGGTGGAAGAGTTGGGCAAAAAAAACAAGGTATTT. Amino acid sequence: CALWEVEELGKKNKVF.

This clone showed up just a few times. Since a much larger clone is just one base distant, this may be a read error. V gene TRGV9 combines with J gene TRGJP. CDR3 length equals 16 residues. Germline V CDR1 and CDR2: GITISATS, ISYDGTV (reference sequence). The CDR3 DNA is TGTGCCTTGTGGGAGGTGCAGGTGTTGGGCAAAAAAAACAAGGTATTT. Translating it yields CALWEVQVLGKKNKVF.

This clone showed up just a few times. The protein in TCRdb stems from a much larger clone and differs at residue 3 from this DNA's translation, likely a read error; here the protein is translated from the DNA. The chain joins TRGV3 to TRGJ1 or TRGJ2. Germline V gene sequence: CDR1 VTNTFY, CDR2 YDVSTARD (reference sequence). This CDR3 is built from 15 residues. CDR3 region: CAAWDRQSNYYKKLF. In DNA, the CDR3 is TGTGCCGCCTGGGACAGGCAGTCTAATTATTATAAGAAACTCTTT.

Turning to this clone: A much more abundant neighbour one base away suggests this may be a read error. The V and J genes are TRGV9 and TRGJP. The germline gives CDR1 GITISATS, CDR2 ISYDGTV (reference sequence). J was trimmed by 7 bases and V by 0 bases; bases with no gene match: 3. CDR3 length: 16 residues. The CDR3 sequence is CALWEVHELGKKIKVF. In DNA form, the CDR3 reads TGTGCCTTGTGGGAGGTGCACGAGTTGGGCAAAAAAATCAAGGTATTT.

Worth noting for this clone: The sample contains more than one DNA sequence encoding this CDR3. In DNA form, the CDR3 reads TGTGCCTTGTGGGAGGTGCCACAAGAGTTGGGCAAAAAAATCAAGGTATTT. This codes for CALWEVPQELGKKIKVF. This chain joins TRGV9 and TRGJP. J lost 4 bases, V lost 0 bases, and 3 bases had no gene match. Germline V gene lookup returns CDR1 GITISATS and CDR2 ISYDGTV (reference sequence). The CDR3 length is 17 residues.

The chain employs TRGV9 and TRGJP. Germline assignment: CDR1 GITISATS and CDR2 ISYDGTV (reference sequence). V dropped 3 bases and J dropped 6; count of bases not matched to a gene: 8. The CDR3 is 17 residues long. For the CDR3, the DNA is TGTGCCTTGTGGGAGCCGCAGTCAGAGTTGGGCAAAAAAATCAAGGTATTT. This translates into CALWEPQSELGKKIKVF.

Turning to this clone: TCRdb records a much larger clone's protein for this DNA, with a difference at residue 3 that likely arises from a read error; the protein given is the translation of the DNA. The genes are TRGV9 and TRGJP. Looked up from germline, CDR1 is GITISATS and CDR2 is ISYDGTV (reference sequence). The CDR3 sequence is 16 residues long. The CDR3 sequence: CASWEVLELGKKIKVF. In nucleotides, the CDR3 is TGTGCCTCGTGGGAAGTTCTTGAGTTGGGCAAAAAAATCAAGGTATTT.

About this clone itself: A far bigger clonotype differs at one base, so this is likely a read error. This sample also contains other DNA sequences that code for the same CDR3. J is TRGJP and V is TRGV9. With 5 bases clipped from V and 4 bases from J, the junction kept 5 bases outside the gene matches. Germline-derived CDR1 and CDR2 are GITISATS and ISYDGTV (reference sequence). The CDR3 has 16 residues. In nucleotides, the CDR3 is TGTGCCTTGTGGGGAAACCAAGAGTTGGGCAAAAAAATCAAGGTATTT. Translated, it gives CALWGNQELGKKIKVF.